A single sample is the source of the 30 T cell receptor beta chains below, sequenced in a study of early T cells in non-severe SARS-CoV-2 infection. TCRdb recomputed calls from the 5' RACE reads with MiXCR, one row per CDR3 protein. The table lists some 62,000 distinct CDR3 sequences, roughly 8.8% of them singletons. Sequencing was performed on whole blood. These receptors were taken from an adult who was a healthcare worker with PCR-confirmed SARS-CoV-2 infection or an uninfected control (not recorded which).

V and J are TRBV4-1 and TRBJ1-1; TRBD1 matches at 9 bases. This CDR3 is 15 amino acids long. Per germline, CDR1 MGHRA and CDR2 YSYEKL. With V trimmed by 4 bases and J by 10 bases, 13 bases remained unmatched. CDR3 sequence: CASSRDRQGVRVAFF. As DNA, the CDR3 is TGCGCCAGCAGCCGAGATAGACAGGGGGTGAGAGTAGCTTTCTTT.

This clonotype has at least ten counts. The CDR3 sequence is CASSSGLYGYTF. DNA of the CDR3: TGTGCCAGCAGCTCAGGACTCTATGGCTACACCTTC. The chain couples TRBV7-6 to TRBJ1-2, with D hard to call. V was clipped by 4 bases and J by 4 bases, with 7 bases between them. Germline V CDR1 and CDR2: SGHVS, FNYEAQ. The CDR3 extends over 12 amino acids. The whole variable domain, filled in from reference TRBV7-6 and TRBJ1-2, reads GAGVSQSPRYKVTKRGQDVALRCDPISGHVSLYWYRQALGQGPEFLTYFNYEAQQDKSGLPNDRFSAERPEGSISTLTIQRTEQRDSAMYRCASSSGLYGYTFGSGTRLTVV.

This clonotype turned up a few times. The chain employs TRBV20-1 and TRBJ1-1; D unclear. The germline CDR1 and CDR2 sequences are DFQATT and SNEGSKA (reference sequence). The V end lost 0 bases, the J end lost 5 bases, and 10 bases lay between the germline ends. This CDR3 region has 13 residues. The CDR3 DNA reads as TGCAGTGCTAGAGATTATGGGCAGACTGAAGCTTTCTTT. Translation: CSARDYGQTEAFF.

CDR3 bases: TGTGCCAGAAGCTTGGCAAGGGGCTATGGCTACACCTTC. Its protein product is CARSLARGYGYTF. The rearrangement uses TRBV5-3 and TRBJ1-2; D is possibly TRBD1 (5 bases). TRBV5-3 is an open reading frame, and its role is uncertain. Trimming took off 0 bases at V and 4 bases at J, with 7 bases between the two ends. CDR3 size: 13 residues.

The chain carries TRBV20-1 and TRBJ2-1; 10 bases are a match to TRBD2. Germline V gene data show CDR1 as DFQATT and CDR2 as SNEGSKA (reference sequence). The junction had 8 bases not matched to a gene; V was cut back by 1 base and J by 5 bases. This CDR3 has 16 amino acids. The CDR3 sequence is CSARATILAGNNEQFF. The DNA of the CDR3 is TGCAGTGCTAGAGCAACAATACTAGCGGGGAACAATGAGCAGTTCTTC.

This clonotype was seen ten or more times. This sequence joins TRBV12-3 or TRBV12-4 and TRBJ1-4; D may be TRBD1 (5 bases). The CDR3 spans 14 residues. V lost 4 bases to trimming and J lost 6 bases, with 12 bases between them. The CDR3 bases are TGTGCCAGCAGTTCCGGGGGTTCCTATGAAAAACTGTTTTTT. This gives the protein CASSSGGSYEKLFF.

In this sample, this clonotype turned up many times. As DNA, the CDR3 is TGCAGTGCCTCCGTCACTAGCGCACTATTCACAGATACGCAGTATTTT. It is translated as CSASVTSALFTDTQYF. The rearrangement uses TRBV20-1 and TRBJ2-3, with 7 bases aligning to TRBD2. Germline V CDR1 and CDR2: DFQATT, SNEGSKA (reference sequence). The length of the CDR3 is 16 residues. With 6 bases clipped from V and 2 bases from J, the junction kept 14 bases outside the gene matches.

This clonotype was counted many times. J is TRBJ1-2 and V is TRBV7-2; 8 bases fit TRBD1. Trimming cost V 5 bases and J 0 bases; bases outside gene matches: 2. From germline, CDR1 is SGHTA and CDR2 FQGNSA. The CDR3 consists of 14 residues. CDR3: CASSPGGSNYGYTF. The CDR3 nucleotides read TGTGCCAGCAGCCCAGGGGGCTCTAACTATGGCTACACCTTC. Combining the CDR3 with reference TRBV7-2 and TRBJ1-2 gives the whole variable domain GAGVSQSPSNKVTEKGKDVELRCDPISGHTALYWYRQSLGQGLEFLIYFQGNSAPDKSGLPSDRFSAERTGGSVSTLTIQRTQQEDSAVYLCASSPGGSNYGYTFGSGTRLTVV.

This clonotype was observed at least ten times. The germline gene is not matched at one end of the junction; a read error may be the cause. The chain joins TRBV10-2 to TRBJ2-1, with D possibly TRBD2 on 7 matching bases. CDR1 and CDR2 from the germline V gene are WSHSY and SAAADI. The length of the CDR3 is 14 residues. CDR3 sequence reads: CASRPGGTYDEQFF. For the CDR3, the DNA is TGCGCCAGCAGACCGGGGGGCACCTACGATGAGCAGTTCTTC.

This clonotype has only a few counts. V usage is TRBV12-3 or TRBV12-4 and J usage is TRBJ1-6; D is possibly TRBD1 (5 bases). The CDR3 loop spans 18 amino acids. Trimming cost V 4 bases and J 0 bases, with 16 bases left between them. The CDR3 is CASSSARDPSSYNSPLHF. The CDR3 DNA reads TGTGCCAGCAGTTCAGCCAGGGATCCGAGCTCCTATAATTCACCCCTCCACTTT.

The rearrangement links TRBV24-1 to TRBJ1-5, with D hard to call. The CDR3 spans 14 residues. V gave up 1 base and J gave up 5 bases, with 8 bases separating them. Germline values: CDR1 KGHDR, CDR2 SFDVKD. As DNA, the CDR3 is TGTGCCACCAGTGATTTTAAGAGCTATCAGCCCCAGCATTTT. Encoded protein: CATSDFKSYQPQHF.

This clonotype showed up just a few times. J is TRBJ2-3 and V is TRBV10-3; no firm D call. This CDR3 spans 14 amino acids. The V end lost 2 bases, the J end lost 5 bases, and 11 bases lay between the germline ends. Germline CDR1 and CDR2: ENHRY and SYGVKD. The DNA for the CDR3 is TGTGCCATCAGTGAGGCGTCCCGGCAAGATACGCAGTATTTT. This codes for CAISEASRQDTQYF.

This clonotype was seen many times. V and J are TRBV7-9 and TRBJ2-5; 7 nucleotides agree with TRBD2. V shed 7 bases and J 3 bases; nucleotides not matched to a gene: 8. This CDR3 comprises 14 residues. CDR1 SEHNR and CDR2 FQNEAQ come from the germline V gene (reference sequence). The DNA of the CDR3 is TGTGCCAGCACCTCGTTTCTAGCGGAAGAGACCCAGTACTTC. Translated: CASTSFLAEETQYF.

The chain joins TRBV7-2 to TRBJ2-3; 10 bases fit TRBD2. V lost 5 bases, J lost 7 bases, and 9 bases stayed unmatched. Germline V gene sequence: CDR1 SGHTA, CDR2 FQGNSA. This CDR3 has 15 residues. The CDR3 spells CASSQLAGAIYTQYF. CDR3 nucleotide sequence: TGTGCCAGCAGCCAGCTAGCGGGGGCTATATATACGCAGTATTTT.

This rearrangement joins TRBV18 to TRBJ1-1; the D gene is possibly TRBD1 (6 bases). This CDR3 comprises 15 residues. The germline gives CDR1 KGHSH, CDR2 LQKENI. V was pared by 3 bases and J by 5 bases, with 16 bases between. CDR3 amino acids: CASSPATGRGTEAFF. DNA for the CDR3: TGTGCCAGCTCACCCGCCACAGGGAGAGGTACTGAAGCTTTCTTT.

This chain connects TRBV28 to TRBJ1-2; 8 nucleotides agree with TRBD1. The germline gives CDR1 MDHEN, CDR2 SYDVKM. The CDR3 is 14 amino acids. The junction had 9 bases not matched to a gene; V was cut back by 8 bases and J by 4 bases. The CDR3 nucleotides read TGTGCCAGCCAGGTCAGGGGGCGAGTCTATGGCTACACCTTC. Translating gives CASQVRGRVYGYTF.

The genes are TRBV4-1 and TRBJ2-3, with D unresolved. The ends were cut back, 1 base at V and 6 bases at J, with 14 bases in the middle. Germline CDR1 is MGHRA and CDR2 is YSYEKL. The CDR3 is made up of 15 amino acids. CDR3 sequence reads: CASSQVGSNLDTQYF. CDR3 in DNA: TGCGCCAGCAGCCAAGTTGGTTCTAATTTGGATACGCAGTATTTT.

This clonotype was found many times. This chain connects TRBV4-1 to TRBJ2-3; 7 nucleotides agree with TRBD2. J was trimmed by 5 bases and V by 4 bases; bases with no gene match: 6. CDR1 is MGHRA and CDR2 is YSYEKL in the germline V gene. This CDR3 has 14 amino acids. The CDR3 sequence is CASSLWTREDTQYF. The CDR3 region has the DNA TGCGCCAGCAGCCTCTGGACTAGGGAAGATACGCAGTATTTT.

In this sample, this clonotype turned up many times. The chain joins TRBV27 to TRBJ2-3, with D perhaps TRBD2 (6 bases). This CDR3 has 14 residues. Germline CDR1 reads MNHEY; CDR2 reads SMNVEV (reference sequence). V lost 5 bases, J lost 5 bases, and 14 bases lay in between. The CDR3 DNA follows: TGTGCCAGCAGTAATCGGGACGGGGGAGATACGCAGTATTTT. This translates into CASSNRDGGDTQYF.

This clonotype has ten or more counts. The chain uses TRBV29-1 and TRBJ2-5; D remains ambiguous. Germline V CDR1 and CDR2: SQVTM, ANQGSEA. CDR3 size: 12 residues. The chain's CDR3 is CGALALEETQYF. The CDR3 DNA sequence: TGCGGCGCGTTGGCTCTGGAAGAGACCCAGTACTTC.

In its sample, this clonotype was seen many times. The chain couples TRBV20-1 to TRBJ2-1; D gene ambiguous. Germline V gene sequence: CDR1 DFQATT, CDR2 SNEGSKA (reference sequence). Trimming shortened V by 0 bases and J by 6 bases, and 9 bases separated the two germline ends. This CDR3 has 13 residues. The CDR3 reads CSARDLGVNEQFF. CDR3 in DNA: TGCAGTGCTAGAGATTTAGGTGTCAATGAGCAGTTCTTC.

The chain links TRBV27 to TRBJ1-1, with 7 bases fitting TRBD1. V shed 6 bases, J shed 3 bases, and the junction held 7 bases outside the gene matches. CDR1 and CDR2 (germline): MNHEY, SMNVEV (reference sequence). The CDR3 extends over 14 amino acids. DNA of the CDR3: TGTGCCAGCAGGACCACAGGGGTTTACACTGAAGCTTTCTTT. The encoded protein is CASRTTGVYTEAFF.

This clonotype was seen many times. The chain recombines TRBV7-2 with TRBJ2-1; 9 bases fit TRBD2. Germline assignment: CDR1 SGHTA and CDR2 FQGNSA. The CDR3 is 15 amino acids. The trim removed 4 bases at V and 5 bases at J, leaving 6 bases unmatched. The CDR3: CASSSRTSADNEQFF. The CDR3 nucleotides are TGTGCCAGCAGCTCCCGGACTAGCGCCGACAATGAGCAGTTCTTC.

The CDR3 DNA sequence: TGTGCCAGCAGTCCATCCGATGTGCCGGGCATATATGGCTACACCTTC. It encodes CASSPSDVPGIYGYTF. V and J are TRBV2 and TRBJ1-2; no clear D gene. Germline V gene data show CDR1 as SNHLY and CDR2 as FYNNEI. Trimming removed 5 bases at V and 5 bases at J, with 21 bases between. The CDR3 has 16 residues.

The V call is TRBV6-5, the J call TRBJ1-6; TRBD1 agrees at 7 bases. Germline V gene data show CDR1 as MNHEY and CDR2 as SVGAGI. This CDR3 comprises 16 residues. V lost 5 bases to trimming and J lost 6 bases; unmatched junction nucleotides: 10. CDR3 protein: CASSPFRTGSNSPLHF. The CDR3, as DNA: TGTGCCAGCAGTCCATTTCGGACAGGATCTAATTCACCCCTCCACTTT.

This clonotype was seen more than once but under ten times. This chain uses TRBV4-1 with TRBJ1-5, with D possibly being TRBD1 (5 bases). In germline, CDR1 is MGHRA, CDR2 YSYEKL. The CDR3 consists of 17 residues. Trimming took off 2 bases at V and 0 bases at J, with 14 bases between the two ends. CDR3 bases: TGCGCCAGCAGCCAATTCCGGGGCCTTTATAGCAATCAGCCCCAGCATTTT. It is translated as CASSQFRGLYSNQPQHF.

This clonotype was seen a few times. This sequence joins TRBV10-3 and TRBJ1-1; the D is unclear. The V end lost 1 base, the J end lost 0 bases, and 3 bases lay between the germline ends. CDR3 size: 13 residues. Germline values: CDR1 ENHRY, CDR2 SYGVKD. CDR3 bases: TGTGCCATCAGTGAGTATCTGAACACTGAAGCTTTCTTT. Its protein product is CAISEYLNTEAFF.

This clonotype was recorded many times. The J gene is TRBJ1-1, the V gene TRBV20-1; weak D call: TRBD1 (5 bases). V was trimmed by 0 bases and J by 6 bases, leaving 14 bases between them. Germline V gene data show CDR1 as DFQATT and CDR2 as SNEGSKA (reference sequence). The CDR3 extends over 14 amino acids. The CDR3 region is CSARDGRGGAEAFF. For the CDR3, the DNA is TGCAGTGCTAGAGATGGGAGGGGAGGGGCTGAAGCTTTCTTT.

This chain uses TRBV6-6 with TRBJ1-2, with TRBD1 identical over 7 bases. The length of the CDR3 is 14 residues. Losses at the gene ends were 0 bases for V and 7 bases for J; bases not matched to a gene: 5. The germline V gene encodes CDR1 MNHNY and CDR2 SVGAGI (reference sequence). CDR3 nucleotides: TGTGCCAGCAGTTACTCAGGGGGCCGACCTGGCTACACCTTC. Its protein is CASSYSGGRPGYTF.

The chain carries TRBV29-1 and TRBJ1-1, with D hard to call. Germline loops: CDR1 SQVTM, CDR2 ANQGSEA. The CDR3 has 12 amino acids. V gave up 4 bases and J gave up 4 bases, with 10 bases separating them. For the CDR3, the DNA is TGCAGCGTTGTGGGCCTAGGCACTGAAGCTTTCTTT. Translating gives CSVVGLGTEAFF.